The clone carrying this TCR beta chain was detected a few times. No antigen is known for it. The PCR contained 60 Vbeta and 13 Jbeta primers. Produced via immunoSEQ multiplex PCR; TCRdb's table is partial and in-frame only. Of some 200,000 clones listed, around 83% are singletons. The germline CDR1 and CDR2 sequences are SGHVS and FNYEAQ. The V gene lost 5 bases and the J gene lost 4 bases, with 23 bases spanning the gap. The CDR3 loop spans 17 amino acids. The entry originates in a study of cytomegalovirus exposure and HLA in healthy donors. Findings and limits, study-wide: TCR beta chains numbering 164 were designated cytomegalovirus-associated. Sequencing artifact likely explains a cluster of highly shared sequence variants. Excluded were some V segments that proved indistinguishable, including TRBV6-2 and TRBV6-3.

This sequence joins TRBV7-6 and TRBJ1-1; unclear D gene. This clonotype originated in a woman aged 40 to 49 in good health and CMV-seronegative. Sequencing input: PBMCs. Written as DNA, the CDR3 is TGTGCCAGCAGCCCTCTTCCGGCCCGCCGGCGGGGCACTGAAGCTTTCTTT. This codes for CASSPLPARRRGTEAFF.